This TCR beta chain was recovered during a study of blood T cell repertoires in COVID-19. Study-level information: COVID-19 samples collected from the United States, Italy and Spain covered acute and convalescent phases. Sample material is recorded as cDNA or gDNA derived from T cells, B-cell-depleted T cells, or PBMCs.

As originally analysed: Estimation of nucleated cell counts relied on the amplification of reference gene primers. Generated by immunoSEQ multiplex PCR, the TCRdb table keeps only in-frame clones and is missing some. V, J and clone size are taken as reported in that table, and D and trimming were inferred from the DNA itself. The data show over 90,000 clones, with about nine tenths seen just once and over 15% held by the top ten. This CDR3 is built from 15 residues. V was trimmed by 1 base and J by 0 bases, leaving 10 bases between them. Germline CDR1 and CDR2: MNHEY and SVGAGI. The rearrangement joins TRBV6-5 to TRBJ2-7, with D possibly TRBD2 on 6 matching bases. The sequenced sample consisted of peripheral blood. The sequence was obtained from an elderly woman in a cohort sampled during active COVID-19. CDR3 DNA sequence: TGTGCCAGCAGTTACTGGCGGGGCCACTCCTACGAGCAGTACTTC. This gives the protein CASSYWRGHSYEQYF.